This T cell receptor beta chain was profiled in a study of blood T cell repertoires in COVID-19. Study overall: Samples representing acute and convalescent COVID-19 were sourced from the United States, Italy and Spain. The cDNA or gDNA used as material had been derived from T cells, B-cell-depleted T cells, or PBMCs.

V dropped 7 bases and J dropped 0 bases, with 13 bases sitting between them. The CDR3 is 14 amino acids. CDR1 is SNHLY and CDR2 is FYNNEI in the germline V gene. Across under 25 US areas, participants ranged in age from 18 to 89 years. Clones were read by immunoSEQ multiplex PCR, and TCRdb kept only the in-frame ones, dropping some. This sample yields about 140,000 clones, of which almost 85% are seen a single time; approximately 3% belongs to the top ten. The specimen sequenced was PBMCs or T cells enriched from blood (not recorded which). The genes are TRBV2 and TRBJ2-7; no firm D call. This TCR derives from a woman aged 45-65 years with acute COVID-19. The CDR3 sequence: CASKIQSSSYEQYF. The DNA for the CDR3 is TGTGCCAGCAAAATACAGTCGAGCTCCTACGAGCAGTACTTC.